These T cell receptor beta chains were read from a single sample in a study of blood T cells in healthy people across ages. One entry per CDR3 protein, called by TCRdb with MiXCR from the 5' RACE reads. This table holds just under 550,000 distinct CDR3 sequences, less than 25% found once. This same sample was also taken into another study, of T cells of mothers and their children.

The sample comprised blood. These receptors were taken from a boy aged 5 to 17 in good health. Each CDR3 is given with its conserved first and last residue. D genes are given only for firm matches. Clone size is stated in some rows and not others, as once, few, many or a class when expanded.

clone size,J gene,D gene,V gene,CDR3 protein
few,TRBJ2-1,.,TRBV12-3/TRBV12-4,CASSLSGANEQFF
few,TRBJ1-2,.,TRBV14,CASSQSAENYGYTF
once,TRBJ2-2,TRBD2,TRBV27,CASSFGREGTGELFF
few,TRBJ2-7,.,TRBV4-3,CAGSRDQGLGSYEQYF
few,TRBJ1-4,.,TRBV20-1,CSAEIQGGEKLFF
few,TRBJ2-7,.,TRBV21-1,CASSNTGQGMEFVSYEQYF
.,TRBJ1-1,.,TRBV6-2/TRBV6-3,CASSYLSQAFF
few,TRBJ2-7,TRBD2,TRBV7-2,CASSSTSGGPYEQYF
.,TRBJ2-7,TRBD1,TRBV7-2,CASSSTGGGGYEQYF
.,TRBJ2-7,TRBD1,TRBV5-1,CASSLASDRTTYEQYF
few,TRBJ1-1,TRBD1,TRBV5-6,CASSRKTGYAEAFF
.,TRBJ1-2,.,TRBV21-1,CASPREWCAPSNYGYTF
.,TRBJ2-1,.,TRBV7-2,CASSLEAASYNEQFF
few,TRBJ2-3,.,TRBV19,CASSISRPGDTDTQYF
.,TRBJ2-5,.,TRBV25-1,CASTRAGLQETQYF
.,TRBJ2-7,.,TRBV18,CASSPTTVEQYF
.,TRBJ1-1,TRBD1,TRBV2,CASVPRGPGTEAFF
.,TRBJ1-1,.,TRBV20-1,CSASWVRTEAFF
few,.,TRBD2,TRBV7-2,CASSPNLLAATRPRNYEQYF
few,TRBJ2-1,TRBD2,TRBV4-2,CASSPPTLTGTRNEQFF
few,.,TRBD2,TRBV20-1,CSARARGGAYEQYF
.,TRBJ2-5,.,TRBV5-1,CASSSMGSSEQETQYF
.,TRBJ1-1,.,TRBV28,CASSSGQGSYTEAFF
.,TRBJ2-3,.,TRBV2,CASSPWTGGVTDTQYF
.,.,TRBD2,TRBV7-2,CASSLEASGSIPYEQYF
few,TRBJ2-7,TRBD2,TRBV5-1,CASRGLAGVDEQYF
.,TRBJ2-5,TRBD2,TRBV20-1,CSARGLAGSQETQYF
few,TRBJ2-2,TRBD2,TRBV7-8,CASSTTGGAMNTGELFF
few,TRBJ2-1,.,TRBV6-2/TRBV6-3,CASSKLALEQFF
many,.,TRBD2,TRBV29-1,CSVEVSGSPYEQYF
.,TRBJ2-7,.,TRBV27,CASSSAGEAEQYF
.,TRBJ1-1,.,TRBV7-9,CASSPVGYTEAFF
.,TRBJ2-7,TRBD1,TRBV5-6,CASSLDRGSSYEQYF
few,TRBJ2-1,TRBD2,TRBV12-3/TRBV12-4,CASSRTSYNEQFF